The 21 T cell receptor beta chains presented below share a single source sample, sequenced in a study of Ad26.COV2.S vaccination and SARS-CoV-2 variants. The data were produced by immunoSEQ multiplex PCR, yet TCRdb's version contains in-frame clones alone and is incomplete. The data contain under 600,000 clones, nearly 90% of them singletons. Sample treatment: some 20 received Ad26.COV2.S at low or high dose, single or two shots; several received placebo; per-sample allocation not given. On day 63 after the first injection, vaccine and placebo recipients gave samples. This specimen consisted of peripheral blood, obtained in a trial of Ad26.COV2.S vaccine versus placebo. These receptors all come from a person aged 18-60 years who received the Ad26.COV2.S COVID-19 vaccine or a placebo.

The chain links TRBV11-1 to TRBJ2-7; possibly TRBD1 for D (6 bases). V lost 5 bases and J lost 4, with 9 bases in between. CDR3 size: 12 residues. Germline V lookup: CDR1 SGHAT, CDR2 FQDESV (reference sequence). Written as DNA, the CDR3 is TGTGCCAGCAGCGATAGGGGGTACGAGCAGTACTTC. Translation: CASSDRGYEQYF.

This sequence joins TRBV4-1 and TRBJ1-4; D is unclear. Trimming cost V 0 bases and J 8 bases, with 4 bases left between them. Germline V gene lookup returns CDR1 MGHRA and CDR2 YSYEKL. The CDR3 consists of 12 residues. Here the CDR3 DNA reads TGCGCCAGCAGCCAAGATTTGGAAAAACTGTTTTTT. This translates into CASSQDLEKLFF.

The V and J genes are TRBV5-1 and TRBJ2-7; 9 nucleotides line up with TRBD1. V lost 4 bases to trimming and J lost 6 bases; unmatched junction nucleotides: 14. The CDR3 contains 16 residues. The germline V gene has CDR1 SGHRS and CDR2 YFSETQ. The CDR3 here is CASSETPGQGLLEQYF. In DNA form, the CDR3 reads TGCGCCAGCAGCGAGACTCCGGGACAGGGTCTTCTCGAGCAGTACTTC.

This clone was recorded a few times. The rearrangement links TRBV30 to TRBJ1-6, with 7 bases matching TRBD1. The CDR3 has 13 amino acids. The J segment lost 13 bases and the V segment lost 0 bases, leaving 6 bases of the junction unmatched. Germline CDR1 GTSNPN, CDR2 SVGIG (reference sequence). CDR3 in DNA: TGTGCCTGGAGTGTACAGGAGGGACAGCCCCTCCACTTT. It yields the protein CAWSVQEGQPLHF.

The V call is TRBV28, the J call TRBJ1-5; 7 bases match TRBD1. Germline V gene lookup returns CDR1 MDHEN and CDR2 SYDVKM. The CDR3 spans 14 residues. V dropped 5 bases and J dropped 7; count of bases not matched to a gene: 8. CDR3 in amino acids: CASSPRQGKQPQHF. The CDR3 nucleotides are TGTGCCAGCAGTCCTAGACAGGGAAAACAGCCCCAGCATTTT.

The chain links TRBV15 to TRBJ2-3; D unresolved. The germline CDR1 and CDR2 sequences are LNHNV and YYDKDF (reference sequence). This CDR3 spans 14 amino acids. Deletions cut 7 bases from V and 1 base from J, with 12 bases between. Here the CDR3 DNA reads TGTGCCACCAAGTTCGGCCCCGGCACAGATACGCAGTATTTT. Its protein product is CATKFGPGTDTQYF.

CDR3: CASSPNPIRNGSVNEQFF. Here the CDR3 DNA reads TGTGCCAGCAGCCCCAACCCGATTCGGAACGGGAGTGTGAATGAGCAGTTCTTC. The rearrangement joins TRBV7-9 to TRBJ2-1, with D perhaps matching TRBD2 (6 bases). Germline V gives CDR1 SEHNR, CDR2 FQNEAQ (reference sequence). Between the trimmed V and J ends, which lost 5 bases and 7 bases, there was a span of 27 bases. This CDR3 contains 18 residues.

This rearrangement joins TRBV7-3 to TRBJ2-7; 8 bases are a match to TRBD1. Germline CDR1 is SGHTA and CDR2 is FQGTGA. The CDR3 is 16 amino acids. J gave up 2 bases and V 4 bases, and 10 bases lay outside the gene matches. The CDR3 coding sequence is TGTGCCAGCAGCTCCACCGGTGGGACAGGAACCTACGAGCAGTACTTC. Its protein product is CASSSTGGTGTYEQYF.

This rearrangement joins TRBV5-1 to TRBJ1-4, with D possibly matching TRBD1 (5 bases). Trimming removed 5 bases at V and 4 bases at J, with 18 bases between. The CDR3 sequence is 16 residues long. Per germline, CDR1 SGHRS and CDR2 YFSETQ. CDR3 sequence reads: CASSSKATANNEKLFF. The CDR3 DNA reads as TGCGCCAGCAGTTCCAAGGCGACAGCAAATAATGAAAAACTGTTTTTT.

V is TRBV5-4 and J is TRBJ2-3, with D unclear. The V and J ends lost 0 bases and 3 bases respectively, with 11 bases between them. CDR3 length: 15 amino acids. Germline V gives CDR1 SGHNT, CDR2 YYREEE (reference sequence). CDR3 nucleotide sequence: TGTGCCAGCAGCTTGGCACGCGGAGCAACAGATACGCAGTATTTT. It yields the protein CASSLARGATDTQYF.

The V gene is TRBV27, the J gene TRBJ1-4; D is unclear. V lost 2 bases and J lost 8, with 12 bases in between. This CDR3 spans 14 amino acids. CDR1 is MNHEY and CDR2 is SMNVEV in the germline V gene (reference sequence). CDR3 amino acids: CASSLGMGAEKLFF. The DNA for the CDR3 is TGTGCCAGCAGTTTAGGTATGGGAGCCGAAAAACTGTTTTTT.

The chain couples TRBV19 to TRBJ2-7; D is undetermined. CDR1 and CDR2 from the germline V gene are LNHDA and SQIVND (reference sequence). V was clipped by 5 bases and J by 2 bases, with 16 bases between them. CDR3 length: 15 residues. The CDR3 coding sequence is TGTGCCAGTAGTCCTAGTAACAGAGTTGCCTACGAGCAGTACTTC. Translated: CASSPSNRVAYEQYF.

V and J are TRBV2 and TRBJ2-3; the D is unclear. The CDR3 spans 15 residues. V was shortened by 2 bases and J by 0 bases, with 9 bases between the two germline ends. Germline loops: CDR1 SNHLY, CDR2 FYNNEI. The DNA of the CDR3 is TGTGCCAGCAGTGAACTGCGTACTAGCACAGATACGCAGTATTTT. Protein product: CASSELRTSTDTQYF.

J is TRBJ2-7 and V is TRBV15, with 14 nucleotides matching TRBD2. The V gene's germline CDR1 is LNHNV and CDR2 YYDKDF (reference sequence). This CDR3 region has 16 residues. Trimming took 6 bases from V and 7 from J; bases not matched to a gene: 11. CDR3 DNA: TGTGCCACCAGGCGTCAAACCGGGACTAGCGGGAGTGAGCAGTACTTC. Translation gives CATRRQTGTSGSEQYF.

The J gene is TRBJ2-5, the V gene TRBV11-1, with a weak D call TRBD1 (6 bases). Germline V gives CDR1 SGHAT, CDR2 FQDESV (reference sequence). V was cut by 5 bases and J by 2 bases, with 9 bases left in between. The CDR3 has 13 amino acids. The CDR3 coding sequence is TGTGCCAGCAGCAGACAGGAGCAAGAGACCCAGTACTTC. Its translation is CASSRQEQETQYF.

The CDR3 protein is CASRGRQGAVTEAFF. The CDR3 region has the DNA TGTGCCAGCAGGGGGAGACAGGGGGCGGTCACTGAAGCTTTCTTT. This chain joins TRBV2 and TRBJ1-1, with 10 bases fitting TRBD1. This CDR3 has 15 amino acids. Per the germline V gene, CDR1 is SNHLY and CDR2 is FYNNEI. V dropped 6 bases and J dropped 4; count of bases not matched to a gene: 8.

The rearrangement uses TRBV6-1 and TRBJ1-1; D remains unclear. Germline loops: CDR1 MNHNS, CDR2 SASEGT. This CDR3 has 14 amino acids. V shed 0 bases and J shed 11 bases, with 16 bases lying between them. The CDR3 spells CASSEADYSRRAFF. DNA for the CDR3: TGTGCCAGCAGTGAAGCCGACTACTCAAGACGGGCTTTCTTT.

This clone showed up just once. This rearrangement joins TRBV19 to TRBJ2-3; D unclear. Looked up from germline, CDR1 is LNHDA and CDR2 is SQIVND (reference sequence). This CDR3 is 15 amino acids long. Trimming took 2 bases from V and 0 from J, leaving 9 bases between them. CDR3 nucleotides: TGTGCCAGTAGTATATTCAGTTCTAGCACAGATACGCAGTATTTT. It specifies CASSIFSSSTDTQYF.

This chain uses TRBV7-9 with TRBJ1-6; unclear D gene. The CDR3 is 15 amino acids. V was trimmed by 2 bases and J by 10 bases, leaving 15 bases between them. Germline V gives CDR1 SEHNR, CDR2 FQNEAQ (reference sequence). CDR3: CASSLMLDGRSPLHF. The CDR3, as DNA: TGTGCCAGCAGCTTAATGCTGGATGGTCGGTCACCCCTCCACTTT.

Here the CDR3 DNA reads TGTGCCAGCAGCTTGGCCCGACTAGGAGAGACCCAGTACTTC. This encodes CASSLARLGETQYF. The chain employs TRBV5-5 and TRBJ2-5; D might be TRBD2 (6 bases). CDR3 size: 14 residues. The germline gives CDR1 SGHKS, CDR2 YYEKEE (reference sequence). V lost 0 bases to trimming and J lost 4 bases, with 10 bases between them. The complete variable domain, with remaining parts taken from reference TRBV5-5 and TRBJ2-5, reads DAGVTQSPTHLIKTRGQQVTLRCSPISGHKSVSWYQQVLGQGPQFIFQYYEKEERGRGNFPDRFSARQFPNYSSELNVNALLLGDSALYLCASSLARLGETQYFGPGTRLLVL.

The V and J genes are TRBV7-9 and TRBJ2-4, with 8 bases identical to TRBD2. Germline V gene data show CDR1 as SEHNR and CDR2 as FQNEAQ (reference sequence). The CDR3 sequence is 15 residues long. The junction had 3 bases not matched to a gene; V was cut back by 5 bases and J by 0 bases. The CDR3 DNA is TGTGCCAGCAGCCGAGCGGGGGCAGCCAAAAACATTCAGTACTTC. Translating it yields CASSRAGAAKNIQYF.